Included here is one T cell receptor (beta chain) sequence, with context. Its antigen is currently unknown. This entry belongs to a study of cytomegalovirus exposure and HLA in healthy donors. Study results and limitations: The CMV antigen specificity of a few CMV-associated chains was confirmed through in vitro analysis.

These donors were members of the approximately 110-subject validation cohort, a group separate from the roughly 670-subject first cohort. TCRdb's copy holds only in-frame clones and misses some; the assay was immunoSEQ multiplex PCR. Altogether 100,000 to 150,000 clones are present, 88% being singletons, with the ten largest covering 1.4%. Germline V gives CDR1 SEHNR, CDR2 FQNEAQ (reference sequence). Trimming left V 5 bases short and J 6 bases short, with 14 bases between. The CDR3 extends over 13 amino acids. The rearrangement joins TRBV7-9 to TRBJ2-7, with D maybe TRBD2 (5 bases). This receptor was obtained from a man younger than 40 in good health and CMV-seronegative. Sequenced sample: PBMCs. CDR3 sequence reads: CASSRGSEGEQYF. The CDR3 coding sequence is TGTGCCAGCAGCCGTGGGTCAGAGGGCGAGCAGTACTTC.